This entry lists 19 T cell receptor beta chains sequenced from one sample in a study of T and B cells in COVID-19 patients. Each TRB amplification used about 250-550 ng of genomic DNA from blood. Multiplex PCR with BIOMED2 TRB-A/B primer pools amplified TRB rearrangements. TCRdb ran MiXCR on the multiplex PCR reads and lists one entry per CDR3 protein. The sample includes 17,000 or so distinct CDR3 sequences, roughly a quarter of them seen just once. What was sequenced was blood. The receptors originated from a human donor who had recovered from COVID-19.

The chain employs TRBV20-1 and TRBJ2-2; 13 nucleotides line up with TRBD2. The junction had 6 bases not matched to a gene; V was cut back by 6 bases and J by 5 bases. The CDR3 runs to 15 residues. From germline, CDR1 is DFQATT and CDR2 SNEGSKA (reference sequence). In nucleotides, the CDR3 is TGCAGTGCAAGGACTAGCGGGAGAGGGACCGGGGAGCTGTTTTTT. This translates into CSARTSGRGTGELFF.

This clonotype was observed a few times. V usage is TRBV5-4 and J usage is TRBJ2-7; 9 positions agree with TRBD1. CDR3 length: 17 residues. Germline CDR1 SGHNT, CDR2 YYREEE (reference sequence). J lost 3 bases, V lost 0 bases, and 10 bases had no gene match. DNA for the CDR3: TGTGCCAGCAGCTTGGTAAAACAGGGGGCGCCTGGCTACGAGCAGTACTTC. Amino acid sequence: CASSLVKQGAPGYEQYF. Supplemented by reference TRBV5-4 and TRBJ2-7, the full variable domain reads ETGVTQSPTHLIKTRGQQVTLRCSSQSGHNTVSWYQQALGQGPQFIFQYYREEENGRGNFPPRFSGLQFPNYSSELNVNALELDDSALYLCASSLVKQGAPGYEQYFGPGTRLTVT.

This clonotype is deemed medium-sized. The chain is built from TRBV19 and TRBJ2-1, with D possibly matching TRBD2 (6 bases). This CDR3 is 15 amino acids long. Germline assignment: CDR1 LNHDA and CDR2 SQIVND (reference sequence). V lost 3 bases and J 4 bases, leaving 13 bases between the germline ends. As DNA, the CDR3 is TGTGCCAGTAGTATCGTGGCTAGCGATTACAATGAGCAGTTCTTC. Protein: CASSIVASDYNEQFF.

This clonotype was seen more than once but under ten times. The CDR3, as DNA: TGTGCCAGCAGTGCGTTGGTGGAGCCCCAGCATTTT. It yields the protein CASSALVEPQHF. This chain links TRBV6-1 with TRBJ1-5, with D uncertain. V lost 4 bases, J lost 8 bases, and 9 bases lay in between. The CDR3 is 12 amino acids. CDR1 is MNHNS and CDR2 is SASEGT in the germline V gene.

The V call is TRBV7-2, the J call TRBJ2-7; D is undetermined. Trimming removed 3 bases from V and 0 bases from J, with 6 bases in between. The CDR3 length is 13 residues. Per germline, CDR1 SGHTA and CDR2 FQGNSA. The CDR3 DNA sequence: TGTGCCAGCAGCTTTTCGGCCTCCTACGAGCAGTACTTC. As protein: CASSFSASYEQYF.

This clonotype was detected once. This chain connects TRBV7-9 to TRBJ2-5; 11 bases are shared with TRBD2. Trimming cost V 3 bases and J 5 bases; bases outside gene matches: 5. The V gene's germline CDR1 is SEHNR and CDR2 FQNEAQ (reference sequence). The CDR3 length is 15 residues. The CDR3 protein is CASSFSGGAWETQYF. The CDR3, as DNA: TGTGCCAGCAGCTTTAGCGGGGGGGCCTGGGAGACCCAGTACTTC.

This chain joins TRBV27 and TRBJ2-3; a possible D gene is TRBD1 (6 bases). V was pared by 6 bases and J by 6 bases, with 10 bases between. This CDR3 comprises 12 residues. The germline gives CDR1 MNHEY, CDR2 SMNVEV (reference sequence). CDR3 sequence (DNA): TGTGCCAGCAGCCCAAGGGGGGATACGCAGTATTTT. It translates to CASSPRGDTQYF.

The chain combines TRBV5-4 with TRBJ2-6, with 10 nucleotides matching TRBD1. With 3 bases clipped from V and 4 bases from J, the junction kept 7 bases outside the gene matches. This CDR3 is 17 amino acids long. Germline CDR1 reads SGHNT; CDR2 reads YYREEE (reference sequence). CDR3: CASSSGTGAGGANVLTF. The CDR3 DNA reads as TGTGCCAGCAGCTCCGGGACAGGGGCGGGGGGGGCCAACGTCCTGACTTTC.

The CDR3 region is CASSLGQGSSGNTIYF. CDR3 sequence (DNA): TGTGCCAGCAGCTTAGGGCAGGGGAGCTCTGGAAACACCATATATTTT. The chain combines TRBV7-6 with TRBJ1-3, with D tentatively TRBD1 (6 bases). Trimming removed 1 base at V and 0 bases at J, with 10 bases between. This CDR3 region has 16 residues. Germline values: CDR1 SGHVS, CDR2 FNYEAQ. The full variable domain, with the rest looked up from reference TRBV7-6 and TRBJ1-3, is GAGVSQSPRYKVTKRGQDVALRCDPISGHVSLYWYRQALGQGPEFLTYFNYEAQQDKSGLPNDRFSAERPEGSISTLTIQRTEQRDSAMYRCASSLGQGSSGNTIYFGEGSWLTVV.

This sequence joins TRBV6-2 or TRBV6-3 and TRBJ1-1; D is unclear. The CDR3 extends over 12 amino acids. V was trimmed by 2 bases and J by 5 bases, leaving 6 bases between them. Germline CDR1 MNHEY, CDR2 SVGEGT. The CDR3 here is CASSYGETEAFF. The CDR3 region has the DNA TGTGCCAGCAGTTACGGGGAGACTGAAGCTTTCTTT.

This clonotype was counted ten times or more. The V and J genes are TRBV15 and TRBJ1-3; D gene ambiguous. The CDR3 spans 15 residues. Per germline, CDR1 LNHNV and CDR2 YYDKDF (reference sequence). V was pared by 0 bases and J by 0 bases, with 6 bases between. Written as DNA, the CDR3 is TGTGCCACCAGCAGAGACGTCCACTCTGGAAACACCATATATTTT. Translation: CATSRDVHSGNTIYF. The full variable domain, rest sourced from reference TRBV15 and TRBJ1-3, is DAMVIQNPRYQVTQFGKPVTLSCSQTLNHNVMYWYQQKSSQAPKLLFHYYDKDFNNEADTPDNFQSRRPNTSFCFLDIRSPGLGDTAMYLCATSRDVHSGNTIYFGEGSWLTVV.

The sample holds a few counts of this clonotype. The gene calls are TRBV7-3 and TRBJ2-1, with 10 bases that match TRBD2. This CDR3 is built from 16 residues. J was trimmed by 0 bases and V by 2 bases; bases with no gene match: 1. CDR1 and CDR2 from the germline V gene are SGHTA and FQGTGA. The CDR3 region is CASSLPSGSSYNEQFF. The CDR3 DNA sequence: TGTGCCAGCAGCTTACCTAGCGGGAGCTCCTACAATGAGCAGTTCTTC.

This clonotype was counted many times. The V and J genes are TRBV5-4 and TRBJ2-3; TRBD2 matches at 12 bases. The germline gives CDR1 SGHNT, CDR2 YYREEE (reference sequence). The ends lost 4 bases at V and 2 bases at J; junction bases unmatched: 8. The CDR3 consists of 17 residues. The DNA of the CDR3 is TGTGCCAGCAGCCCCTCTAGCGGGGGGGCCCCCACAGATACGCAGTATTTT. It specifies CASSPSSGGAPTDTQYF.

This clonotype was recorded once. In DNA form, the CDR3 reads TGCGCCAGCAGCTTGACGGTCGGGACAGCGAACACTGAAGCTTTCTTT. As protein: CASSLTVGTANTEAFF. The chain couples TRBV5-1 to TRBJ1-1, with 7 bases fitting TRBD1. The length of the CDR3 is 16 residues. Germline loops: CDR1 SGHRS, CDR2 YFSETQ. Trimming took 1 base from V and 1 from J; bases not matched to a gene: 7. Full variable domain (missing parts from reference TRBV5-1 and TRBJ1-1): KAGVTQTPRYLIKTRGQQVTLSCSPISGHRSVSWYQQTPGQGLQFLFEYFSETQRNKGNFPGRFSGRQFSNSRSEMNVSTLELGDSALYLCASSLTVGTANTEAFFGQGTRLTVV.

This chain uses TRBV27 with TRBJ2-1; TRBD2 aligns across 8 bases. The CDR3 totals 15 residues. After removal of 7 bases from V and 1 base from J, the junction contained 6 bases not matched to a gene. Germline V gene lookup returns CDR1 MNHEY and CDR2 SMNVEV (reference sequence). The CDR3 coding sequence is TGTGCCAGCACCTACGGGGGGGTATCCTACAATGAGCAGTTCTTC. This encodes CASTYGGVSYNEQFF.

V and J are TRBV6-1 and TRBJ1-6; TRBD1 aligns across 7 bases. V trimming: 5 bases; J trimming: 7 bases; junction bases outside the gene matches: 8. The CDR3 consists of 15 residues. Per the germline V gene, CDR1 is MNHNS and CDR2 is SASEGT. The CDR3: CASSWGQLRNSPLHF. The DNA of the CDR3 is TGTGCCAGCAGTTGGGGACAGCTAAGGAATTCACCCCTCCACTTT.

The V and J genes are TRBV7-2 and TRBJ2-1; D uncertain. The germline gives CDR1 SGHTA, CDR2 FQGNSA. V was pared by 4 bases and J by 8 bases, with 6 bases between. This CDR3 has 11 residues. CDR3 amino acids: CASSSLYEQFF. The DNA of the CDR3 is TGTGCCAGCAGCTCTTTGTATGAGCAGTTCTTC. Variable domain in full (rest from reference TRBV7-2 and TRBJ2-1): GAGVSQSPSNKVTEKGKDVELRCDPISGHTALYWYRQSLGQGLEFLIYFQGNSAPDKSGLPSDRFSAERTGGSVSTLTIQRTQQEDSAVYLCASSSLYEQFFGPGTRLTVL.

As concerns this clonotype: Since a much larger clone is just one base distant, this may be a read error. The CDR3: CAGSLISGAGGPVSEQYF. The CDR3 DNA follows: TGTGCCGGCAGCTTAATCTCCGGAGCGGGTGGCCCGGTGAGCGAGCAGTACTTC. The rearrangement links TRBV13 to TRBJ2-7; possible D gene TRBD2, 6 bases. CDR1 and CDR2 from the germline V gene are PRHDT and FYEKMQ (reference sequence). The CDR3 has 18 residues.

This sequence joins TRBV7-3 and TRBJ1-6; tentatively, D is TRBD1 (5 bases). Trimming left V 8 bases short and J 9 bases short, with 14 bases between. CDR3 size: 13 residues. CDR1 is SGHTA, CDR2 FQGTGA, per germline. CDR3 residues: CASAQTGGSPLHF. CDR3 coding DNA: TGTGCCAGCGCCCAAACGGGGGGTTCACCCCTCCACTTT.